This TCR beta chain was identified in a study of blood T cells in healthy people across ages. A second PCR of about 7 to 11 cycles used a sample-barcoded 5' primer and a J-beta primer mix. MiXCR, applied by TCRdb to the 5' RACE reads, yields one record per CDR3 protein. The table shows hundreds of thousands of distinct CDR3 sequences, with around 21% occurring only once. As regards this clonotype: Sequence at one end of the junction differs from germline and may be a read error.

This receptor was taken from a man between 65 and 85 years old in good health. The specimen sequenced was blood.

Written as DNA, the CDR3 is TGCGCCAGCAGCCAAGATCCGGGAGGGCCCACGACAGATGCGCAGTATTTT. Translating it yields CASSQDPGGPTTDAQYF. V is TRBV4-1 and J is TRBJ2-3; TRBD2 aligns across 8 bases. Germline V lookup: CDR1 MGHRA, CDR2 YSYEKL. The length of the CDR3 is 17 residues.